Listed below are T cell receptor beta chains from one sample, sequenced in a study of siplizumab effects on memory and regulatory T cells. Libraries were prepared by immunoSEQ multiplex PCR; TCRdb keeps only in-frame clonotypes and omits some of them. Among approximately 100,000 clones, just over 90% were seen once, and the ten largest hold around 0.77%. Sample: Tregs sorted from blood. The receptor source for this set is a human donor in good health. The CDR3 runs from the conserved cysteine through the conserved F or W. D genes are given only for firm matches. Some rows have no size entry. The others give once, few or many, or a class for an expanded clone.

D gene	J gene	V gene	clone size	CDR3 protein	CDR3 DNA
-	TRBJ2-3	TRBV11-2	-	CASSGGPSTDTQYF	TGTGCCAGCAGCGGAGGGCCGAGCACAGATACGCAGTATTTT
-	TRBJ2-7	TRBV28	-	CASTLTGTEQYF	TGTGCCAGCACCCTTACTGGCACGGAGCAGTACTTC
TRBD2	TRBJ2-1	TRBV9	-	CASSVGTSGGNEQFF	TGTGCCAGCAGCGTAGGGACTAGCGGGGGAAATGAGCAGTTCTTC
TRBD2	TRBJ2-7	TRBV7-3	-	CASSLGLAGDHEQYF	TGTGCCAGCAGCTTAGGGCTAGCGGGAGACCACGAGCAGTACTTC
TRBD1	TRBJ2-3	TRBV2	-	CASTTGQGAGDTQYF	TGTGCCAGCACTACCGGACAGGGGGCTGGAGATACGCAGTATTTT
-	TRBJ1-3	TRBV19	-	CASSRFDSTIYF	TGTGCCAGTAGTCGTTTTGATTCCACCATATATTTT
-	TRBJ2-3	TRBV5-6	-	CASSLAGVNTQYF	TGTGCCAGCAGCTTGGCCGGAGTCAATACGCAGTATTTT
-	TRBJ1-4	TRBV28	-	CASSSTQDRPNEKLFF	TGTGCCAGCAGTTCCACTCAGGACAGACCTAATGAAAAACTGTTTTTT
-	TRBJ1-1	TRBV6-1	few	CASSTSQGRVAFF	TGTGCCAGCAGCACAAGTCAGGGACGTGTAGCTTTCTTT
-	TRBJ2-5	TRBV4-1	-	CASSQDQQGRGRETQYF	TGCGCCAGCAGCCAAGATCAACAGGGACGGGGTCGAGAGACCCAGTACTTC
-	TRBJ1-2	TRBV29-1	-	CSVKEANYGYTF	TGCAGCGTCAAGGAGGCTAACTATGGCTACACCTTC
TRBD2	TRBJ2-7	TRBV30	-	CAWRSRLAGGQDEQYF	TGTGCCTGGAGGAGCCGTCTAGCGGGAGGTCAGGACGAGCAGTACTTC
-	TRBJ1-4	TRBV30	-	CAWSWLRGEKLFF	TGTGCCTGGAGTTGGTTACGAGGTGAAAAACTGTTTTTT
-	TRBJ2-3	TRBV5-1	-	CASSFLSKGGTPDTQYF	TGCGCCAGCAGCTTCCTAAGTAAGGGGGGAACACCAGATACGCAGTATTTT
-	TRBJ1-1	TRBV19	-	CASSPSTKHTEAFF	TGTGCCAGTAGTCCGTCGACCAAGCATACTGAAGCTTTCTTT
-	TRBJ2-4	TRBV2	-	CAQSTLAKNIQYF	TGTGCCCAAAGCACCTTAGCCAAAAACATTCAGTACTTC
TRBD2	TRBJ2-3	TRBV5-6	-	CASSGLAGGSVGTDTQYF	TGTGCCAGCAGCGGACTAGCGGGAGGGTCCGTCGGCACAGATACGCAGTATTTT
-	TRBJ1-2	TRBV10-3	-	CAISGQGIGYTF	TGTGCCATCAGTGGGCAGGGTATTGGCTACACCTTC
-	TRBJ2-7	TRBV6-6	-	CASSYNWTSAYEQYF	TGTGCCAGCAGTTACAATTGGACGTCTGCCTACGAGCAGTACTTC
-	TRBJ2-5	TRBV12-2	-	CASRLGQETQYF	TGTGCAAGTCGCTTAGGACAAGAGACCCAGTACTTC
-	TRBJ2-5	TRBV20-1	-	CSALFQETQYF	TGCAGTGCTCTATTCCAAGAGACCCAGTACTTC
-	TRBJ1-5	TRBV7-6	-	CASSSPGEKQGLSNQPQHF	TGTGCCAGCAGCTCCCCCGGAGAAAAACAGGGACTGAGCAATCAGCCCCAGCATTTT
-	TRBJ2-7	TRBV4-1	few	CASSQDLPVYEQYF	TGCGCCAGCAGCCAAGATCTGCCGGTCTACGAGCAGTACTTC
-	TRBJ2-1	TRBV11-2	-	CASSLGRLYNEQFF	TGTGCCAGCAGCTTGGGACGGCTCTACAATGAGCAGTTCTTC
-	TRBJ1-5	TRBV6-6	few	CASSYSNSQPQHF	TGTGCCAGCAGTTACTCGAACAGTCAGCCCCAGCATTTT
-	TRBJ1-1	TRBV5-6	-	CASSIGTPGTEAFF	TGTGCCAGCAGCATTGGGACCCCGGGAACTGAAGCTTTCTTT
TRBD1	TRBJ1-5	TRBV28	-	CASSFRGQGTQPQHF	TGTGCCAGCAGTTTTAGAGGACAGGGTACCCAGCCCCAGCATTTT
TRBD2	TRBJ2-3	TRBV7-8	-	CASTRGLAMTDTQYF	TGTGCCAGCACCCGAGGACTAGCGATGACAGATACGCAGTATTTT
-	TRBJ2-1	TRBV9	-	CASSVVAVSSYNEQFF	TGTGCCAGCAGCGTAGTAGCGGTCAGCTCCTACAATGAGCAGTTCTTC
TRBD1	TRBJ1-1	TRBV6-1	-	CASSLGQGTEAFF	TGTGCCAGCAGTTTGGGACAGGGAACTGAAGCTTTCTTT
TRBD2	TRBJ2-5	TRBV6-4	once	CASSEHSGPPETQYF	TGTGCCAGCAGTGAACATAGCGGGCCTCCCGAGACCCAGTACTTC
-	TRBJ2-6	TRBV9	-	CASSVGPGAGANVLTF	TGTGCCAGCAGCGTAGGCCCAGGGGCTGGGGCCAACGTCCTGACTTTC
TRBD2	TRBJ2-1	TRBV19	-	CASSVSGNYPRRQFF	TGTGCCAGTAGTGTTAGCGGGAACTACCCCCGGAGGCAGTTCTTC
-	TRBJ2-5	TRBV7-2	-	CASRGGVGLQETQYF	TGTGCCAGCAGGGGCGGGGTCGGATTACAAGAGACCCAGTACTTC
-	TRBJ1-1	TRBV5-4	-	CASTRAGNTEAFF	TGTGCCAGCACCCGGGCAGGGAACACTGAAGCTTTCTTT
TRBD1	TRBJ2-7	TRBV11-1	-	CASSHDRVEQYF	TGTGCCAGCAGCCATGACAGGGTCGAGCAGTACTTC
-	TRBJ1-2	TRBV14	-	CASSQDSGSYTF	TGTGCCAGCAGCCAAGACAGCGGTTCCTACACCTTC
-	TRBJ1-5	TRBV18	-	CASSPTPGGVSNQPQHF	TGTGCCAGCTCACCGACCCCAGGCGGGGTTAGCAATCAGCCCCAGCATTTT
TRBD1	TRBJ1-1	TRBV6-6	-	CASRPDRGTEAFF	TGTGCCAGCAGACCCGACAGGGGCACTGAAGCTTTCTTT
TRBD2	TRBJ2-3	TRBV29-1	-	CSGGLAGATDTQYF	TGCAGCGGGGGACTAGCGGGAGCCACAGATACGCAGTATTTT
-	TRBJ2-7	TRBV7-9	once	CASSQGDRAYEQYF	TGTGCCAGCAGCCAAGGAGACAGAGCCTACGAGCAGTACTTC
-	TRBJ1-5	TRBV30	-	CAWSPSNQPQHF	TGTGCCTGGAGCCCTAGCAATCAGCCCCAGCATTTT
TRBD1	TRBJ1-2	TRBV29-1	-	CSVEDIDGQGYGGYTF	TGCAGCGTTGAAGATATTGATGGACAGGGTTATGGTGGCTACACCTTC
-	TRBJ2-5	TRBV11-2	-	CASSLGKQETQYF	TGTGCCAGCAGCTTAGGGAAACAAGAGACCCAGTACTTC
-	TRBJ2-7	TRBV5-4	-	CASSLVPGDEQYF	TGTGCCAGCAGCTTGGTTCCAGGGGACGAGCAGTACTTC
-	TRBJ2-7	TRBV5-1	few	CASSLVTGFSYEQYF	TGCGCCAGCAGCTTGGTGACCGGGTTCTCCTACGAGCAGTACTTC
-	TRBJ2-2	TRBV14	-	CASSQDLGGHTGELFF	TGTGCCAGCAGCCAAGATCTGGGGGGCCACACCGGGGAGCTGTTTTTT
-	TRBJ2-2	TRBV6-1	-	CASRAVLNTGELFF	TGTGCCAGCAGGGCGGTCTTGAACACCGGGGAGCTGTTTTTT
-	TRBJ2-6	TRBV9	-	CASTLSISGANVLTF	TGTGCCAGCACCCTCTCTATCTCTGGGGCCAACGTCCTGACTTTC